The sequence of this T cell receptor (beta chain) was determined in a study of human T cells and chemical hapten exposure. Study context: Patch tests applied 0.01% DPC to the upper back and were scored after 6 days.

TCRdb re-derived calls from the RACE reads in MiXCR, one entry per CDR3 protein. The repertoire includes 74,000 or so distinct CDR3 sequences, 10% of them detected once, and around 1.5% sits in the top ten. This sample's time point: patch test 1, 2 weeks after DPC sensitization. Treatment of the sample: therapeutic diphenylcyclopropenone sensitization with weekly scalp DPC. From whole blood left unfractionated, total RNA was extracted. The CDR3 spans 16 residues. From germline, CDR1 is DFQATT and CDR2 SNEGSKA (reference sequence). The J segment lost 1 base and the V segment lost 1 base, leaving 5 bases of the junction unmatched.

The TCR comes from a woman in her 50s with alopecia areata. Some clones in this sample may be carry-over from other donors' samples. This specimen was whole blood, taken in connection with sensitization to the hapten diphenylcyclopropenone (DPC). The rearrangement joins TRBV20-1 to TRBJ2-1, with 9 bases lining up with TRBD2. For the CDR3, the DNA is TGCAGTGCTAGAGCCTTCAGCGGGGGGTCCTACAATGAGCAGTTCTTC. Protein sequence: CSARAFSGGSYNEQFF.